This T cell receptor beta chain was sequenced for a study of CXCR3-negative and CXCR3-positive naive CD8 T cells. Study-wide findings and caveats: Naive cells that were CXCR3-positive had more hydrophobic TRB CDR3s (compared with CXCR3-negative naive cells).

Details on this clonotype: Its antigen is as yet unknown.

With UMI labels, 5' RACE was used to prepare the TRB cDNA libraries. TCRdb reprocessed the 5' RACE reads and reports one entry per CDR3 protein, with no DNA. The table for this sample gives roughly 120,000 distinct CDR3 sequences. A CD45RO-CCR7+CD27+CD95- profile was what naive CD8+ T cells displayed. Germline V gives CDR1 SEHNR, CDR2 FQNEAQ (reference sequence). The length of the CDR3 is 15 residues. Sequenced: naive CXCR3+ CD8+ T cells from blood. Subset: CD45RO-CCR7+CD27+CD95- naive CD8+ T cells expressing CXCR3 (TNR3+). This TCR derives from a human donor in good health. Some clones in this sample may be carry-over from other donors' samples. The V gene is TRBV7-9, the J gene TRBJ2-1; TCRdb gives TRBD1 as the D gene, but with no DNA this cannot be confirmed. CDR3 amino acids: CASSLLGIGGDEQFF.